This TCR beta chain was documented in a study of blood T cell repertoires in COVID-19 (dated by TCRdb to the early 2020s). About the study as a whole: Collaborator samples came from the United States, Italy and Spain and covered acute and convalescent phases of COVID-19. The material from the prospective study consisted of cDNA or gDNA derived from T cells, B-cell-depleted T cells, or PBMCs. The dataset comprised deeply sampled blood TCRbeta repertoires from subjects exposed to, actively infected with, or recovered from COVID-19. A freely available public database, intended as a resource for researchers studying the immune response to SARS-CoV-2, is where the repertoires were released. Samples were obtained from the ongoing ImmuneRACE study (first 160 participants) and from about 1,300 subjects provided by 6 global collaborators. Sample metadata almost always included a de-identified subject ID, COVID-19 status, age in years and sex. Where available, HLA class I and class II types were taken from metadata supplied by the sample provider and were not determined by assay-based typing. Summary of the overall study and its limitations: How much clinical and demographic metadata was included differed by source and by participant, and the metadata was provided uncurated.

A second Seattle source provided samples from volunteer blood donors who had recovered from COVID-19. Each collaborating institution followed its own protocols to collect whole blood in K2EDTA tubes. For TCRbeta analysis, collaborators shipped samples in one of three forms: frozen whole blood, isolated PBMCs, or DNA extracted from either of those sample types. TCRbeta CDR3 regions were amplified from genomic DNA by means of the immunoSEQ Assay, a bias-controlled multiplex PCR. In the authors' own workflow: The number of nucleated cells in each sample was estimated from the amplification of reference gene primers within the assay. To quantify the absolute abundance of each unique TCRbeta CDR3 rearrangement, sequence reads were collapsed and filtered. For each sample, productive Simpson clonality was calculated by taking the square root of Simpson's diversity index across productive rearrangements. Entries here come from immuneACCESS through TCRdb and include only in-frame sequences with V and J called. Some clones fail to appear in such tables; in the studies checked, an unresolved V gene covers under half of the shortfall, and the cause of the remainder is unknown. V and J calls and clone size follow that table, whereas D and trimming were derived from the DNA. This sample is represented by 210,000 or so clones; more than 60% of them were singletons. The top ten clonotypes cover roughly 13% of the sample.

This clone was detected once. No antigen is known for it. Base qualities are not provided; no much larger clone lies one nucleotide away. The CDR3 holds 16 amino acids from the cysteine to the phenylalanine. The DNA shown is the 48-base CDR3, in frame from base 1. After removal of 5 bases from V and 2 bases from J, the junction retains 10 bases not matched to a gene. Sequences MNHNY (CDR1) and SVGAGI (CDR2) are obtained from the germline V gene (reference sequence). The rearranged chain carries TRBV6-6 and TRBJ2-7, with TRBD2 identical over 9 junction bases. This clonotype originated in a man between 50 and 59 years old who had recovered from COVID-19. The sequencing sample was made of peripheral blood. The CDR3 amino acid sequence is: CASSQTGTSRTYEQYF. The nucleotides read TGTGCCAGCAGTCAAACCGGGACTAGCAGAACCTACGAGCAGTACTTC.